This T cell receptor beta chain was retrieved from a study of T cell responses to AZD1222 COVID-19 vaccine. Study-wide findings and caveats: Recipients of AZD1222 seropositive at baseline numbered only 6 or 7. Clonal diversity was possibly underestimated, and white British individuals and females predominated among donors.

Trimming removed 5 bases at V and 0 bases at J, with 11 bases between. Germline V gene sequence: CDR1 LNHDA, CDR2 SQIVND (reference sequence). The CDR3 extends over 15 amino acids. About this clone itself: Its antigen is unknown.

Assay: immunoSEQ multiplex PCR; the TCRdb copy retains only in-frame clones and omits some. The sample lists under 150,000 clones, 85% to 95% occurring once. Sequenced here: peripheral blood, sampled on day 0 of MenACWY control vaccination. The receptor's source is an adult in good health. The chain uses TRBV19 and TRBJ1-3, with D perhaps matching TRBD1 (6 bases). CDR3 bases: TGTGCCAGTAGTCCCGGACAGTCCTCTGGAAACACCATATATTTT. This encodes CASSPGQSSGNTIYF.